This TCR beta chain came from a study of T cell changes during pregnancy in multiple sclerosis. The V gene lost 7 bases and the J gene lost 4 bases, with 17 bases spanning the gap. CDR1 and CDR2 (germline): SNHLY, FYNNEI. This CDR3 has 14 amino acids. The repertoire was sequenced with immunoSEQ multiplex PCR; TCRdb's copy has only in-frame clones and lacks some. The sample has 25,000 to 35,000 clones; 80% to 90% are singletons. This rearrangement joins TRBV2 to TRBJ2-7; D may be TRBD1 (5 bases). This receptor was identified in a female donor with multiple sclerosis, enrolled in a pregnancy study. The sample was CD8+ T cells from peripheral blood mononuclear cells, taken in the second trimester of pregnancy. CDR3 DNA: TGTGCCAGCACGGTGGGGCGCCTTATTTACGAGCAGTACTTC. It yields the protein CASTVGRLIYEQYF.